Below are 8 T cell receptor beta chains sequenced from a single sample in a study of neoadjuvant anti-PD-1 for oral cavity cancer. The data were produced by immunoSEQ multiplex PCR, yet TCRdb's version contains in-frame clones alone and is incomplete. The top ten hold 3.1% of the sample, which has about 80,000 clones, about 80% seen once. The sample in question was PBMCs, obtained before nivolumab (anti-PD-1) treatment. Receptors originate from a person aged 35 to 85 with oral cavity squamous cell carcinoma.

The CDR3: CASTDSVGLEQYF. CDR3 sequence (DNA): TGTGCCAGCACCGACAGTGTGGGCCTCGAGCAGTACTTC. This chain joins TRBV25-1 and TRBJ2-7; weak D call: TRBD1 (5 bases). Trimming removed 7 bases from V and 6 bases from J, with 16 bases in between. The germline V gene has CDR1 MGHDK and CDR2 SYGVNS. The CDR3 has 13 amino acids.

V usage is TRBV6-6 and J usage is TRBJ2-7; D gene unclear. CDR1 is MNHNY and CDR2 is SVGAGI in the germline V gene (reference sequence). CDR3 length: 11 residues. V gave up 2 bases and J gave up 6 bases, with 5 bases separating them. The CDR3 loop reads CASSYKGEQYF. The CDR3 nucleotides read TGTGCCAGCAGTTACAAGGGCGAGCAGTACTTC.

This chain joins TRBV5-1 and TRBJ2-7; possible D gene TRBD2, 5 bases. The CDR3 sequence is 15 residues long. The V end lost 0 bases, the J end lost 4 bases, and 14 bases lay between the germline ends. CDR1 and CDR2 (germline): SGHRS, YFSETQ. The CDR3 is CASSLEFGRGYEQYF. CDR3 bases: TGCGCCAGCAGCTTGGAGTTTGGTAGAGGGTACGAGCAGTACTTC.

The chain carries TRBV9 and TRBJ2-7, with 7 bases identical to TRBD2. Germline lookup yields CDR1 SGDLS and CDR2 YYNGEE. The CDR3 extends over 14 amino acids. V was pared by 1 base and J by 3 bases, with 4 bases of the junction left unmatched. For the CDR3, the DNA is TGTGCCAGCAGCGTAACCGGGGAGGGCTACGAGCAGTACTTC. Translated, it gives CASSVTGEGYEQYF.

The chain has TRBV9 and TRBJ1-3, with D unclear. The CDR3 is made up of 13 amino acids. Trimming removed 4 bases at V and 4 bases at J, with 9 bases between. Germline V gene lookup returns CDR1 SGDLS and CDR2 YYNGEE. Here the CDR3 DNA reads TGTGCCAGCAGCCCCACGGAAGGAAACACCATATATTTT. Protein product: CASSPTEGNTIYF.

The chain couples TRBV6-6 to TRBJ2-7; D unclear. The CDR3 covers 12 residues. V was trimmed by 6 bases and J by 6 bases, leaving 12 bases between them. Germline loops: CDR1 MNHNY, CDR2 SVGAGI (reference sequence). CDR3 in amino acids: CASSHKATEQYF. The CDR3 region has the DNA TGTGCCAGCAGCCACAAGGCTACCGAGCAGTACTTC.

This chain links TRBV30 with TRBJ1-1; no firm D call. Germline-derived CDR1 and CDR2 are GTSNPN and SVGIG (reference sequence). V lost 2 bases to trimming and J lost 0 bases, with 16 bases between them. CDR3 length equals 16 residues. DNA for the CDR3: TGTGCCTGGAGTAGTGGTGCTGGTCCCATGAACACTGAAGCTTTCTTT. This encodes CAWSSGAGPMNTEAFF.

This clone was picked up one time. The V call is TRBV29-1, the J call TRBJ2-3; no clear D gene. CDR3 length: 12 residues. Trimming took 3 bases from V and 0 from J, leaving 4 bases between them. Germline lookup yields CDR1 SQVTM and CDR2 ANQGSEA. The CDR3 nucleotides read TGCAGCGTTGATTTGAGCACAGATACGCAGTATTTT. Its translation is CSVDLSTDTQYF.